Listed here is a single T cell receptor (beta chain). This specimen belongs to a study of metastatic and nonmetastatic thyroid tumors. Until they underwent thyroid surgery, no patient had received any treatment. Using MiXCR, TCRdb re-called clones from the PCR reads. The data contain some 46,000 clones, roughly a quarter of them singletons. Germline assignment: CDR1 MNHNS and CDR2 SASEGT. This CDR3 has 15 residues. Between the trimmed V and J ends, which lost 8 bases and 5 bases, there was a span of 22 bases. The sequence was collected from a male donor with papillary thyroid cancer or a benign thyroid nodule (not recorded which). Some clones in this sample may be carry-over from other donors' samples. This chain joins TRBV6-1 and TRBJ2-7; D tentatively reads TRBD1 or TRBD2 (5 bases each). Sample: blood. Written as DNA, the CDR3 is TGTGCCAGCGGCCCCGGGACGCCTGAAGTTCACGAGCAGTACTTC. Protein product: CASGPGTPEVHEQYF.